The table lists the clone carrying this TCR beta chain with a few counts. Its antigen remains unidentified. TCRdb called the 5' RACE reads again in MiXCR, with one record for every CDR3 protein. The sample includes about 150,000 distinct CDR3 sequences, 20% to 25% of them seen just once. These data are taken from a study of T-cell memory formation after mild COVID-19. The study's findings and limits: Pre-infection memory contained some responding clones, which suggested that cross-reactive memory had joined. CD8+ contracting clones occupied EMRA, while CD4+ ones occupied mainly CM and EM. SARS-CoV-2 specificity of second-wave clones peaking day 37 was unconfirmed.

The CDR3 runs to 16 residues. The V gene lost 4 bases and the J gene lost 6 bases, with 20 bases spanning the gap. Germline V lookup: CDR1 SGDLS, CDR2 YYNGEE. The genes are TRBV9 and TRBJ2-1; tentatively, D is TRBD1 (6 bases). The source of this sequence is an adult woman who had mild COVID-19 (a few samples of this study predate the infection). Cell type and time point are not known. The sample consisted of PBMCs or a T cell subset sorted from them (not recorded which). The CDR3 DNA reads as TGTGCCAGCAGCACCCACGTCACAGGGCCGGCCAATGAGCAGTTCTTC. It codes for CASSTHVTGPANEQFF.